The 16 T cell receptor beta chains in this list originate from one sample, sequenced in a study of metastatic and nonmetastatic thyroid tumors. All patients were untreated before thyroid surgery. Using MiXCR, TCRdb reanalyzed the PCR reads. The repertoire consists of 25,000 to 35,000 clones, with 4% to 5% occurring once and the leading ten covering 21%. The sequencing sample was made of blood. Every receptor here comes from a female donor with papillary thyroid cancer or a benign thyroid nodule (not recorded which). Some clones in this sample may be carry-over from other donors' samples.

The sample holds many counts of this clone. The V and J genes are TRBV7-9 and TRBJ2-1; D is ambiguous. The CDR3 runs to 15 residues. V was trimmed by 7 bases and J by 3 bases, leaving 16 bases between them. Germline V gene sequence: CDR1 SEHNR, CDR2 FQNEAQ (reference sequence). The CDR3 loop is CASKNGRANYNEQFF. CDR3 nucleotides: TGTGCCAGCAAAAATGGGCGAGCAAACTACAATGAGCAGTTCTTC.

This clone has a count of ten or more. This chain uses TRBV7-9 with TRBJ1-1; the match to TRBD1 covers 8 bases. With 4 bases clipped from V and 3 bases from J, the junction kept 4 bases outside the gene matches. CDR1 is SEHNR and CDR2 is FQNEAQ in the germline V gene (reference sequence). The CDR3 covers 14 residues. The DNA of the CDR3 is TGTGCCAGCAGCTCATTGGACAGGGACACTGAAGCTTTCTTT. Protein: CASSSLDRDTEAFF.

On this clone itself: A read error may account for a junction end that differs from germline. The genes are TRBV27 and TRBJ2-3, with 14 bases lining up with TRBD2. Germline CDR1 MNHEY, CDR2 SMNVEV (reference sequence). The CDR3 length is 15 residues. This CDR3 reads CASSLAGLAGGPQYF. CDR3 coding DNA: TGTGCCAGCAGCTTAGCTGGACTAGCGGGAGGTCCGCAATATTTT.

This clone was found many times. This chain's CDR3 is CASSQFSSGALGEQFF. The CDR3 DNA sequence: TGTGCCAGCAGCCAATTTTCTAGCGGGGCTTTGGGAGAGCAGTTCTTC. This sequence joins TRBV16 and TRBJ2-1, with 9 bases that match TRBD2. V shed 1 base and J 10 bases; nucleotides not matched to a gene: 11. This CDR3 is built from 16 residues. In germline, CDR1 is KGHSY, CDR2 FQNENV.

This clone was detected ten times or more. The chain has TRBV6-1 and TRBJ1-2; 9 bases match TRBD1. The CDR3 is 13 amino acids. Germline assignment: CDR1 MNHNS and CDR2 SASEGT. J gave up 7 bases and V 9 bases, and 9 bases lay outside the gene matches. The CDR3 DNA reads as TGTGCCAGTCGGACGGGACAGGGTGTTGGCTACACCTTC. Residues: CASRTGQGVGYTF.

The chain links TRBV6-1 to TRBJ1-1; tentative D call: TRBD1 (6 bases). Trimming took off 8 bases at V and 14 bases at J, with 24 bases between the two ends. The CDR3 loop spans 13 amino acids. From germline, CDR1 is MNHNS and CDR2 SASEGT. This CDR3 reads CASDYRVNTAAFF. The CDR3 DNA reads TGTGCCAGCGATTACAGGGTGAACACTGCAGCGTTCTTT.

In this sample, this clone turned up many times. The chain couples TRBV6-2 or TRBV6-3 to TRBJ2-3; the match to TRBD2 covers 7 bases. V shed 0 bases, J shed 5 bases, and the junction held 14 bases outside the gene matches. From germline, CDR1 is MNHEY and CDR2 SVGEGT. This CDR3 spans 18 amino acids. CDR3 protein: CASSYSGLGRGGGDTQYF. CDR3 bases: TGTGCCAGCAGTTACTCGGGCCTTGGACGGGGCGGGGGAGATACGCAGTATTTT.

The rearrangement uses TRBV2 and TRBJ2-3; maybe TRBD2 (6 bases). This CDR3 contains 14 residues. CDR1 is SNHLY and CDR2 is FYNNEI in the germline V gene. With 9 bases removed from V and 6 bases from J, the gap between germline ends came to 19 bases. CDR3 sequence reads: CASSMGGVSDTQYF. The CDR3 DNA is TGTGCCAGTTCAATGGGGGGAGTCAGCGATACGCAGTATTTT.

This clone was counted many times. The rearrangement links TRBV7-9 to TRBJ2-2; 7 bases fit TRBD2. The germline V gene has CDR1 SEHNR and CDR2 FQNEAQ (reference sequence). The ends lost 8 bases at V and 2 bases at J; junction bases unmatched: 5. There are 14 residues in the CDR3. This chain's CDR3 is CASLRGSNTGELFF. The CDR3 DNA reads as TGTGCCAGCCTCCGCGGGAGCAACACCGGGGAGCTGTTTTTT.

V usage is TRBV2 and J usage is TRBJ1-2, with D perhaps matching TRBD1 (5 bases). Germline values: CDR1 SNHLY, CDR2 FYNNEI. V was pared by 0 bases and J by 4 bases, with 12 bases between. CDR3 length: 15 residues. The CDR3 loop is CASSEAGTPIYGYTF. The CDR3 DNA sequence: TGTGCCAGCAGTGAAGCGGGGACGCCCATCTATGGCTACACCTTC.

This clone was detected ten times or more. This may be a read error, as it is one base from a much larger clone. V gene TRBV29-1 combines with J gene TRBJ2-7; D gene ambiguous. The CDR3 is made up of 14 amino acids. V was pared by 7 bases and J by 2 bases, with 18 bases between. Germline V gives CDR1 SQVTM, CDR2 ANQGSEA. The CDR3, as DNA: TGCAGCGCCTCCCTCGGAATGGCCCCCTACGAGCAGTACTTC. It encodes CSASLGMAPYEQYF.

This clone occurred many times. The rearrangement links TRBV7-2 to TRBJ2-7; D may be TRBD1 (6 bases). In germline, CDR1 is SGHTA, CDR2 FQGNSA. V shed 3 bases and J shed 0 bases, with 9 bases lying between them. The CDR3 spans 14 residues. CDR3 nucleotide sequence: TGTGCCAGCAGCTTTCAGGGGATCTCCTACGAGCAGTACTTC. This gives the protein CASSFQGISYEQYF.

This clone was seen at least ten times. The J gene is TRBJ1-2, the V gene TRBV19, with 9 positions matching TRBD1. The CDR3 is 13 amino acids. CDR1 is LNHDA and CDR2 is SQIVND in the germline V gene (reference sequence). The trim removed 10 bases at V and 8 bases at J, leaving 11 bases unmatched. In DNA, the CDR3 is TGTGCCACTCTACGGGACAGGGACGAAGGCTACACCTTC. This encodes CATLRDRDEGYTF.

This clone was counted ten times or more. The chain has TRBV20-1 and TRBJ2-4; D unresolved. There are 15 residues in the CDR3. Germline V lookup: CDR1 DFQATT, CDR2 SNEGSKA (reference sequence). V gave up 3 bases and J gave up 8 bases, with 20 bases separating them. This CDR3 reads CSARLYSAPVDIQYF. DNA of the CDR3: TGCAGTGCTAGGCTGTATTCCGCACCAGTGGACATTCAGTACTTC.

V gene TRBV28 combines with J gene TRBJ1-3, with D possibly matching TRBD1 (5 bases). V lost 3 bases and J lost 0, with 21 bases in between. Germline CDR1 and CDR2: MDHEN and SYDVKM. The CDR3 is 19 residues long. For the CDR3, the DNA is TGTGCCAGCAGTTTCATTGGTCAGGGAATCCCGCCCTCTGGAAACACCATATATTTT. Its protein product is CASSFIGQGIPPSGNTIYF. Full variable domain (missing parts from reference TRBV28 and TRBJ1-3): DVKVTQSSRYLVKRTGEKVFLECVQDMDHENMFWYRQDPGLGLRLIYFSYDVKMKEKGDIPEGYSVSREKKERFSLILESASTNQTSMYLCASSFIGQGIPPSGNTIYFGEGSWLTVV.

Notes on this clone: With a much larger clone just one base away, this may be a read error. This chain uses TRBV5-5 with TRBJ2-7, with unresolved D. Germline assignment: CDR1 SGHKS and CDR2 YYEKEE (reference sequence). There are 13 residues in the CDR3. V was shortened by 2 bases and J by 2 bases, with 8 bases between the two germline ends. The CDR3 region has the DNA TGTGCCAGCAGCTTCAGTCAACCCTACGAGCAGTACTTC. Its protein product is CASSFSQPYEQYF.